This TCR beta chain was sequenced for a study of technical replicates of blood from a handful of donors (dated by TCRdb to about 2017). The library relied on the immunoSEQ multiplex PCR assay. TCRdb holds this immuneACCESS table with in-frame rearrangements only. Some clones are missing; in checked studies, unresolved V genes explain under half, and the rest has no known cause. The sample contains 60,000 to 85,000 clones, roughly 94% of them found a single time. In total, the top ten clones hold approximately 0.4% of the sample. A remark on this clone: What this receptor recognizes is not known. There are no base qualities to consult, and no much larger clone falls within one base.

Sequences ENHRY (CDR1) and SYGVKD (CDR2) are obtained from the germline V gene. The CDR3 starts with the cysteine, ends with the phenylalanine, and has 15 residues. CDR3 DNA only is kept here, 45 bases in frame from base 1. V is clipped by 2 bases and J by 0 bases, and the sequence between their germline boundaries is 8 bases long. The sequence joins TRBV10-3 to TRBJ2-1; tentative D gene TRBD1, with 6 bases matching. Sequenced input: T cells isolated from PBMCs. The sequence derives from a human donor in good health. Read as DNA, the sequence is TGTGCCATCAGTGAGGAAGGGGGCTCCTACAATGAGCAGTTCTTC. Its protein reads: CAISEEGGSYNEQFF.